The 5 T cell receptor beta chains listed next were all sequenced from one sample in a study of glioma-infiltrating T cells after dendritic cell vaccination (dated by TCRdb to the mid-2010s). The library was generated by the immunoSEQ multiplex PCR assay. Not all clones reach the TCRdb copy of this immuneACCESS table, which keeps in-frame sequences only. Checked studies attribute under half of the gap to unresolved V genes and leave the rest unexplained. The sample profile shows about 92,000 clones; 80% to 90% of them were found once. The ten largest clones represent 15% to 19% of the sample. Sequencing used blood, obtained before dendritic cell vaccination. Receptor source: a human donor with glioblastoma.

This chain connects TRBV19 to TRBJ1-2, with 11 bases matching TRBD1. Per germline, CDR1 LNHDA and CDR2 SQIVND (reference sequence). Trimming at V came to 6 bases and at J to 3 bases, leaving 3 bases not matched to a gene. The CDR3 is 14 amino acids. The CDR3 here is CASSGTGGYYGYTF. The CDR3, as DNA: TGTGCCAGTAGCGGGACAGGGGGTTACTATGGCTACACCTTC.

The chain combines TRBV6-5 with TRBJ1-2, with 8 bases aligning to TRBD1. This CDR3 contains 13 residues. CDR1 is MNHEY and CDR2 is SVGAGI in the germline V gene. With V trimmed by 5 bases and J by 5 bases, 4 bases remained unmatched. The CDR3 region is CASSKTGDYGYTF. CDR3 coding DNA: TGTGCCAGCAGTAAGACAGGGGATTATGGCTACACCTTC.

V and J are TRBV7-7 and TRBJ2-5, with TRBD2 as a possible D gene (6 bases). The germline gives CDR1 SSHAT, CDR2 FNYEAQ (reference sequence). The CDR3 is 15 amino acids. With 4 bases removed from V and 4 bases from J, the gap between germline ends came to 16 bases. The CDR3 protein is CASSWSLGGRETQYF. In nucleotides, the CDR3 is TGTGCCAGCAGCTGGTCTTTGGGGGGTAGAGAGACCCAGTACTTC.

The CDR3 is CASTVGNQPQHF. Written as DNA, the CDR3 is TGTGCCAGCACAGTGGGCAATCAGCCCCAGCATTTT. V gene TRBV6-1 combines with J gene TRBJ1-5; no firm D call. This CDR3 comprises 12 residues. Per germline, CDR1 MNHNS and CDR2 SASEGT. Trimming pared 7 bases from V and 2 bases from J, leaving 6 bases between.

This chain connects TRBV19 to TRBJ1-2, with a weak D call TRBD1 (6 bases). The CDR3 totals 14 residues. V was trimmed by 6 bases and J by 3 bases, leaving 14 bases between them. Germline V CDR1 and CDR2: LNHDA, SQIVND (reference sequence). The CDR3 sequence: CASRTWGPYYGYTF. CDR3 bases: TGTGCCAGTAGGACCTGGGGGCCCTACTATGGCTACACCTTC. Based on the CDR3 plus reference TRBV19 and TRBJ1-2, the full variable domain is DGGITQSPKYLFRKEGQNVTLSCEQNLNHDAMYWYRQDPGQGLRLIYYSQIVNDFQKGDIAEGYSVSREKKESFPLTVTSAQKNPTAFYLCASRTWGPYYGYTFGSGTRLTVV.